This T cell receptor beta chain is from a study of blood T cell repertoires in COVID-19. Study in general: Material from acute and convalescent COVID-19 was sourced from the United States, Italy and Spain.

This table comes from immunoSEQ multiplex PCR, and its TCRdb copy is limited to in-frame clones, with some not included. The profile covers about 250,000 clones, with about four fifths appearing a single time and roughly 10% taken by the ten largest. Germline CDR1 is SGHRS and CDR2 is YFSETQ. Trimming removed 1 base at V and 0 bases at J, with 4 bases between. This CDR3 contains 14 residues. Material for sequencing was peripheral blood. This chain uses TRBV5-1 with TRBJ1-4; no definite D call. The receptor was isolated from a man older than 75 with acute or convalescent COVID-19. CDR3 sequence: CASSLRATNEKLFF. The CDR3 DNA reads as TGCGCCAGCAGCTTGCGTGCAACTAATGAAAAACTGTTTTTT.